These 5 T cell receptor beta chains were all obtained from the same sample, sequenced in a study of blood T cells in healthy people across ages. Primed by a sample-barcoded 5' primer and a J-beta primer mix, a second PCR proceeded for roughly 6 to 12 cycles. TCRdb independently ran MiXCR on the 5' RACE reads; one entry per CDR3 protein. The sample includes about 730,000 distinct CDR3 sequences, about 40% of them seen just once. Sequenced sample: blood. These receptors were collected from a woman in her fifties or sixties in good health.

The rearrangement links TRBV29-1 to TRBJ1-1; D remains ambiguous. Per the germline V gene, CDR1 is SQVTM and CDR2 is ANQGSEA. The V and J ends lost 0 bases and 5 bases respectively, with 16 bases between them. This CDR3 comprises 15 residues. For the CDR3, the DNA is TGCAGCGTTGAAGATCCCTACAAGAGAGGGACTGAAGCTTTCTTT. Its protein is CSVEDPYKRGTEAFF.

On this clonotype itself: One end of the junction does not line up with germline, which may come from a read error. The chain employs TRBV4-2 and TRBJ2-3; D remains unclear. Germline V gene sequence: CDR1 LGHNA, CDR2 YNFKEQ. This CDR3 has 14 amino acids. Here the CDR3 reads CANSQEEHRTAQYF. The DNA of the CDR3 is TGTGCCAACAGCCAGGAAGAGCATCGGACGGCGCAGTATTTT.

This clonotype was seen repeatedly, ten times or more. This chain uses TRBV25-1 with TRBJ2-1; no definite D call. The CDR3 has 10 residues. Deletions cut 3 bases from V and 13 bases from J, with 7 bases between. Germline V gene lookup returns CDR1 MGHDK and CDR2 SYGVNS. CDR3 loop: CASSDLTQFF. The CDR3 DNA reads as TGTGCCAGCAGTGACCTGACCCAGTTCTTC.

V is TRBV20-1 and J is TRBJ2-3; TRBD2 matches at 9 bases. The CDR3 totals 15 residues. J gave up 3 bases and V 5 bases, and 9 bases lay outside the gene matches. The germline V gene has CDR1 DFQATT and CDR2 SNEGSKA (reference sequence). The CDR3 loop is CSAPRGGGATDTQYF. The CDR3 coding sequence is TGCAGTGCTCCTCGGGGCGGGGGGGCGACAGATACGCAGTATTTT.

To note about this clonotype: This could be a read error, since a much larger clone is one nucleotide away. V is TRBV12-5 and J is TRBJ2-1; D unresolved. The end of the DNA fits TRBJ2-7 better, so the J call may be wrong. The CDR3 has 11 residues. CDR1 LGHNT and CDR2 FRNRAP come from the germline V gene. CDR3 DNA sequence: TGTGCTAGTGGTTTATATAATGAGCAGTACTTC. It translates to CASGLYNEQYF.